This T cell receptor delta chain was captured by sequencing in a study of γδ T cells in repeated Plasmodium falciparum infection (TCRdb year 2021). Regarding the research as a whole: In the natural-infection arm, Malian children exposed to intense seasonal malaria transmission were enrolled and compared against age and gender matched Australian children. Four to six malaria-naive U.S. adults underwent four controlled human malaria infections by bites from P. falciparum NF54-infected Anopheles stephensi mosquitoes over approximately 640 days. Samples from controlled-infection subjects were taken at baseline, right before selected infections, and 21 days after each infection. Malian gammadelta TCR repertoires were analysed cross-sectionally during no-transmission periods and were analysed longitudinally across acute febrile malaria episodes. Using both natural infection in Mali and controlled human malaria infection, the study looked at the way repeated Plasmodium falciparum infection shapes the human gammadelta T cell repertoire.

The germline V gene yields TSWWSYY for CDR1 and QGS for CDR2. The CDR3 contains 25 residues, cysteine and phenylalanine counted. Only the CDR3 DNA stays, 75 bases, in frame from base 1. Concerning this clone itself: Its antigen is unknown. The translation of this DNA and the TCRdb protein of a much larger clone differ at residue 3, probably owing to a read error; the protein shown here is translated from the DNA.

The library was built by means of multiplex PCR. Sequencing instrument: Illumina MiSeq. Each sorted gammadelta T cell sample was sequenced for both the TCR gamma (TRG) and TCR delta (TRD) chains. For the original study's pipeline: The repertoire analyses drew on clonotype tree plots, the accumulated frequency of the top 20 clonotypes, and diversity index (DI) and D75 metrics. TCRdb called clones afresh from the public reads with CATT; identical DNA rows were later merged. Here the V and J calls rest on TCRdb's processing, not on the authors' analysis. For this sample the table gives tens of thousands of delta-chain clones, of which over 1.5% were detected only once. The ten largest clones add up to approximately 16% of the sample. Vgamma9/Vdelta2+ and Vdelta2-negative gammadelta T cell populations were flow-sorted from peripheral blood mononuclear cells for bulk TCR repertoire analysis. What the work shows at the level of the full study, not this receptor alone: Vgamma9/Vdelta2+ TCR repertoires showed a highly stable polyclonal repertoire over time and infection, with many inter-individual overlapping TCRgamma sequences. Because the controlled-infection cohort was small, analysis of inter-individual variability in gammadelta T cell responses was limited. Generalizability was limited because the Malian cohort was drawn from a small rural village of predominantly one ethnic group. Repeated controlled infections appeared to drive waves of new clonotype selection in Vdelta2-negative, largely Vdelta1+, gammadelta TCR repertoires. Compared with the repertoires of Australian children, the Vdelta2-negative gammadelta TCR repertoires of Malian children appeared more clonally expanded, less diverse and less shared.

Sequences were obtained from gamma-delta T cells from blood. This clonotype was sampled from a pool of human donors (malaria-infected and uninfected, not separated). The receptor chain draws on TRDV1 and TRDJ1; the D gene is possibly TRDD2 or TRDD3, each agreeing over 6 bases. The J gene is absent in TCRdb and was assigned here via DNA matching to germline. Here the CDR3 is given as CAPGEGLLSYRLRGESIPNTDKLIF. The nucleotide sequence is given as TGTGCTCCTGGGGAAGGGTTGCTATCCTACCGGCTGAGGGGGGAGTCCATTCCAAACACCGATAAACTCATCTTT.